The clone carrying this T cell receptor beta chain was seen a few times. CDR3 length: 12 amino acids. The V end was cut by 7 bases, the J end by 2 bases, with 7 bases between. This sample is part of a study of blood T cell repertoires in COVID-19. Original analysis: Reference gene primers were amplified, and this amplification served to estimate nucleated cell counts. Clones were read by immunoSEQ multiplex PCR, and TCRdb kept only the in-frame ones, dropping some. For V, J and clone size, that table is used; D and trimming come from the DNA. The repertoire holds some 200,000 clones, with roughly 76% as singletons.

The chain employs TRBV12-3 or TRBV12-4 and TRBJ2-3; D is unclear. The sequenced sample consisted of peripheral blood. This TCR was recovered from a woman between 45 and 65 years old with active or convalescent COVID-19. The CDR3 bases are TGTGCCAGCAAGCCCCCCACAGATACGCAGTATTTT. This gives the protein CASKPPTDTQYF.